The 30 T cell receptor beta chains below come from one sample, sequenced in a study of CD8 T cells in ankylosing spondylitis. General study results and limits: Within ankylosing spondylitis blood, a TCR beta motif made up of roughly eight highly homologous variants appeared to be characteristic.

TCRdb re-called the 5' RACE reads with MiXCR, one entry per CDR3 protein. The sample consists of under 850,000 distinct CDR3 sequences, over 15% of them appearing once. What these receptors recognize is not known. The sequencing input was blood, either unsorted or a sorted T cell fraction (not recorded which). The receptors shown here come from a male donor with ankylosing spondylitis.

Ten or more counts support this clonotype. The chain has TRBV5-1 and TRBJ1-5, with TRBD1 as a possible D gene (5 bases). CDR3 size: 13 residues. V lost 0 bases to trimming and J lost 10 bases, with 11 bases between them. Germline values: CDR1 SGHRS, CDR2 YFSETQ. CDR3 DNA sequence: TGCGCCAGCAGCTTGGAGGGGATTTCTCCCCAGCATTTT. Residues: CASSLEGISPQHF.

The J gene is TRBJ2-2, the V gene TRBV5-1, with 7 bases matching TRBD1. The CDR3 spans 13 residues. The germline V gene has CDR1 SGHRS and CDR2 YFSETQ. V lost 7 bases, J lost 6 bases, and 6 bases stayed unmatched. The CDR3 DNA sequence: TGCGCCAGCTCACAGGGGAGCGCCGGGGAGCTGTTTTTT. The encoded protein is CASSQGSAGELFF.

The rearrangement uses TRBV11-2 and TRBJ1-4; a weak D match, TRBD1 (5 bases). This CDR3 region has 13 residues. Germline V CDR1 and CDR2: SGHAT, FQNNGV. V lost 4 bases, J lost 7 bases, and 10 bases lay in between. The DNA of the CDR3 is TGTGCCAGCAGCTGGGGAGGGGCTGAAAAACTGTTTTTT. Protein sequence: CASSWGGAEKLFF.

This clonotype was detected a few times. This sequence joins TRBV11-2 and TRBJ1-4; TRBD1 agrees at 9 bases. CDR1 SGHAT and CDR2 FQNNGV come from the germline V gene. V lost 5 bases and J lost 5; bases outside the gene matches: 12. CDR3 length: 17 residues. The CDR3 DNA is TGTGCCAGCAGCCGCCTGGTAGACAGGGGGAAGAATGAAAAACTGTTTTTT. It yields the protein CASSRLVDRGKNEKLFF.

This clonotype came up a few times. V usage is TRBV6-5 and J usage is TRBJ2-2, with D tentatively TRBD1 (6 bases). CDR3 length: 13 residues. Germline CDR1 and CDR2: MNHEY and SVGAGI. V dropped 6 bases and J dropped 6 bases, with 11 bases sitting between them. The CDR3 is CASRYRAAGELFF. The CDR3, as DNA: TGTGCCAGCAGATACAGGGCCGCCGGGGAGCTGTTTTTT.

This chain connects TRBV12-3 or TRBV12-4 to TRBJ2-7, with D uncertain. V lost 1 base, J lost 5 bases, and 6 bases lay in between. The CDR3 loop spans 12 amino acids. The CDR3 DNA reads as TGTGCCAGCAGTTTAGGTCGCCACGAGCAGTACTTC. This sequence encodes CASSLGRHEQYF.

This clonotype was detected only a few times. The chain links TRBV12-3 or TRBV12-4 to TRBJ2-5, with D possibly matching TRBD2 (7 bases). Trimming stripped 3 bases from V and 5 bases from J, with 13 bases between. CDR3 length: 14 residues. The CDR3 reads CASSFRGAGETQYF. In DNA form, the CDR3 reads TGTGCCAGCAGTTTCCGGGGGGCCGGGGAGACCCAGTACTTC.

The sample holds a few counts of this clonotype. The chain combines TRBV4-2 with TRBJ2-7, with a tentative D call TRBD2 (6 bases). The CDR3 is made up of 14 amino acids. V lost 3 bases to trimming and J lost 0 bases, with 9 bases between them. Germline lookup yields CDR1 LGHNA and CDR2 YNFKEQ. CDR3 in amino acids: CASSHVSGSYEQYF. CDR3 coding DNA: TGTGCCAGCAGCCATGTTAGCGGCTCCTACGAGCAGTACTTC.

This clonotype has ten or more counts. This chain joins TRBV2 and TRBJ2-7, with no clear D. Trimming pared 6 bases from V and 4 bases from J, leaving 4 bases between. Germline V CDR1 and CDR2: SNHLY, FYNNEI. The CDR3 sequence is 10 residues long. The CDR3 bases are TGTGCCAGCAGAGGTTACGAGCAGTACTTC. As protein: CASRGYEQYF.

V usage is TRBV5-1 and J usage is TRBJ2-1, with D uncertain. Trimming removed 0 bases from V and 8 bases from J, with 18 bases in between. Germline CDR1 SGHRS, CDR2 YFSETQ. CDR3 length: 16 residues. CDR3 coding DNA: TGCGCCAGCAGCTTGGACAAGGATCCCCTAGGCGATGAGCAGTTCTTC. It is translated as CASSLDKDPLGDEQFF.

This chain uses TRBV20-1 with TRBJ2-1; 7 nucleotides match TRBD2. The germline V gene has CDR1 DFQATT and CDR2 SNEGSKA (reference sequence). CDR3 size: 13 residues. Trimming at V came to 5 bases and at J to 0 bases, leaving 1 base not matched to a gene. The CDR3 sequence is CSAWEGSYNEQFF. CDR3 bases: TGCAGTGCTTGGGAGGGCTCCTACAATGAGCAGTTCTTC.

This chain's CDR3 is CASSLAGTKEEQYF. The CDR3 DNA reads as TGCGCCAGCAGCCTGGCCGGGACAAAGGAGGAGCAGTACTTC. V and J are TRBV5-1 and TRBJ2-7, with D possibly being TRBD1 (6 bases). CDR3 length: 14 amino acids. The germline gives CDR1 SGHRS, CDR2 YFSETQ. Trimming cost V 4 bases and J 7 bases, with 18 bases left between them.

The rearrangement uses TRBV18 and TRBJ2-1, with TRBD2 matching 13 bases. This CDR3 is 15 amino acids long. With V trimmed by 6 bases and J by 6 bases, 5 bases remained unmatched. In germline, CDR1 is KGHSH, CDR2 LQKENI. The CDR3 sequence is CASSPGTSGVNEQFF. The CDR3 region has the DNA TGTGCCAGCTCGCCCGGGACTAGCGGGGTCAATGAGCAGTTCTTC.

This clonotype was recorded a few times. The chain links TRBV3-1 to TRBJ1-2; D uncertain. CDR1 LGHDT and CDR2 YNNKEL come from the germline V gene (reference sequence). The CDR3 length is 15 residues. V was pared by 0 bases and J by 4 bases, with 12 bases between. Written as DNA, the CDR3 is TGTGCCAGCAGCCAAGATCGGGCAGTTGGCTATGGCTACACCTTC. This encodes CASSQDRAVGYGYTF.

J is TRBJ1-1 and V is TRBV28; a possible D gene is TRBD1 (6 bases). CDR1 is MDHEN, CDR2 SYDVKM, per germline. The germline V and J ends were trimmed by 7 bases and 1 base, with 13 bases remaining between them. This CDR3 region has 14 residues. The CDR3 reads CASTGGTKNTEAFF. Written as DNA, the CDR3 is TGTGCCAGCACGGGCGGGACAAAGAACACTGAAGCTTTCTTT.

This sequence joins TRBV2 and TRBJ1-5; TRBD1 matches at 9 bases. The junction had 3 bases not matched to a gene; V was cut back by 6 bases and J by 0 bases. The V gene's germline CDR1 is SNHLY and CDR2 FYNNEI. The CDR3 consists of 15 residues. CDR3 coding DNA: TGTGCCAGCAGGGGACAGGGCTATAGCAATCAGCCCCAGCATTTT. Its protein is CASRGQGYSNQPQHF.

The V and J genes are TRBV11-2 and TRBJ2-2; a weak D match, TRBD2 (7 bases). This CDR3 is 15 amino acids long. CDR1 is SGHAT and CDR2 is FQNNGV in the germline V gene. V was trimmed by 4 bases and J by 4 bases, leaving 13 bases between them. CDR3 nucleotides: TGTGCCAGCAGCTCGGGGGGCTGGGCCACCGGGGAGCTGTTTTTT. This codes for CASSSGGWATGELFF.

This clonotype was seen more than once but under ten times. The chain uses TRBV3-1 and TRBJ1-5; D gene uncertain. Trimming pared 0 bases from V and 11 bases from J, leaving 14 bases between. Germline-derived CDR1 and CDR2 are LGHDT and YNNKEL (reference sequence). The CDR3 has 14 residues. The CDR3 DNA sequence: TGTGCCAGCAGCCAAGAATCAAAGGATGGGGCCCAGCATTTT. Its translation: CASSQESKDGAQHF.

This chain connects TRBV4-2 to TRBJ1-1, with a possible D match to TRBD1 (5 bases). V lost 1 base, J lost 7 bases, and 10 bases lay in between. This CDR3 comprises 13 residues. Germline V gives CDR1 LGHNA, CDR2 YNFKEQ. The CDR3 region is CASSQAQGGEAFF. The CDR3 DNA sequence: TGTGCCAGCAGCCAAGCTCAGGGAGGTGAAGCTTTCTTT.

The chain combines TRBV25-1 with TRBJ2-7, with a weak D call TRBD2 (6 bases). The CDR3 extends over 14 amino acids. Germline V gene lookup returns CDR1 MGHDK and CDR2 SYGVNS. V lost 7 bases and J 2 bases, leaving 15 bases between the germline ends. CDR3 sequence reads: CASTPGDSPYEQYF. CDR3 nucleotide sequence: TGTGCCAGCACCCCGGGGGATTCCCCCTACGAGCAGTACTTC.

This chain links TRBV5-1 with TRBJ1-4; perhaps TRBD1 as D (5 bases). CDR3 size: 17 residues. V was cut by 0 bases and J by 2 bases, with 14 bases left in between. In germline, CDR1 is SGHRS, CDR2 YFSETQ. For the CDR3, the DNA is TGCGCCAGCAGCTTGGGTACAGGTCCTGGCACTAATGAAAAACTGTTTTTT. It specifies CASSLGTGPGTNEKLFF.

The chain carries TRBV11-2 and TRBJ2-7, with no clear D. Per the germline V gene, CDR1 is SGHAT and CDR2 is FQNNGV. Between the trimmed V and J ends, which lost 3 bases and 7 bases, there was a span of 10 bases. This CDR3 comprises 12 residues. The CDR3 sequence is CASSFYTVEQYF. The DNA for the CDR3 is TGTGCCAGCAGCTTCTACACCGTTGAGCAGTACTTC.

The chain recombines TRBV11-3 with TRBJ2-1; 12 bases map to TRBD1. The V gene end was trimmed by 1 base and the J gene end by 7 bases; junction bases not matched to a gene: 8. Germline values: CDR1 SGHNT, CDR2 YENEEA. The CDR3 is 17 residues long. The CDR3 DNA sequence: TGTGCCAGCAGCTTAGGGGGGACAGGGGGCACGGGTAATGAGCAGTTCTTC. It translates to CASSLGGTGGTGNEQFF.

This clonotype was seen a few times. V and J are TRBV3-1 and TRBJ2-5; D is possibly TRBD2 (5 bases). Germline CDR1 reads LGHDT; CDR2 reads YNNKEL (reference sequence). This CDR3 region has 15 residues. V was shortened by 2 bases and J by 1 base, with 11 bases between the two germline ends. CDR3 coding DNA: TGTGCCAGCAGCCAATCTAGGAGCGGCCAAGAGACCCAGTACTTC. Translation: CASSQSRSGQETQYF.

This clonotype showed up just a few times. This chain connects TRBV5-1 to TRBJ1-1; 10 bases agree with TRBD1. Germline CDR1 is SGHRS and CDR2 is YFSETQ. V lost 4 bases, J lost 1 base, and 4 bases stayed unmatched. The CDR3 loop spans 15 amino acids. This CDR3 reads CASSPGQGTNTEAFF. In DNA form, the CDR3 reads TGCGCCAGCAGCCCGGGACAGGGGACGAACACTGAAGCTTTCTTT.

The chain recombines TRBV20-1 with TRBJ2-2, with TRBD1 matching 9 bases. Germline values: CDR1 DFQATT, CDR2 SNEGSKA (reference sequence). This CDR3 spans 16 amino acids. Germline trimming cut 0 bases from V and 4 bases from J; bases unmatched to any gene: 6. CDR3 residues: CSARDPDRGGTGELFF. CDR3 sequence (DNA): TGCAGTGCTAGAGACCCCGACAGGGGGGGCACCGGGGAGCTGTTTTTT.

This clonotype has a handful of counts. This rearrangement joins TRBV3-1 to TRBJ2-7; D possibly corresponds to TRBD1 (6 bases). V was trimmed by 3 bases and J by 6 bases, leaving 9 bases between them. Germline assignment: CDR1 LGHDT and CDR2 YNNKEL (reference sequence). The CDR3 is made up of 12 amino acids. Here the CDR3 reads CASSHTGSEQYF. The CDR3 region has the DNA TGTGCCAGCAGCCACACAGGGAGCGAGCAGTACTTC.

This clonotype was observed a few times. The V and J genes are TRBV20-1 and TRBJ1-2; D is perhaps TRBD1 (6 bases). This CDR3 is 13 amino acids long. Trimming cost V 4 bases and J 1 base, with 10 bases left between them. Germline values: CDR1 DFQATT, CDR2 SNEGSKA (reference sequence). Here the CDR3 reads CSAMAGVNYGYTF. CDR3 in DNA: TGCAGTGCTATGGCAGGGGTTAACTATGGCTACACCTTC.

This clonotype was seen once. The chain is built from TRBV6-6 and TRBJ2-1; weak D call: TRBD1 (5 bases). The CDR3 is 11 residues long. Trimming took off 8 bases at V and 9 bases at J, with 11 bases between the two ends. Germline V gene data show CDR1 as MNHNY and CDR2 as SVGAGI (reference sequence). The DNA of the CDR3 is TGTGCCAGCGCAGGGTACGGTGAGCAGTTCTTC. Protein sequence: CASAGYGEQFF.

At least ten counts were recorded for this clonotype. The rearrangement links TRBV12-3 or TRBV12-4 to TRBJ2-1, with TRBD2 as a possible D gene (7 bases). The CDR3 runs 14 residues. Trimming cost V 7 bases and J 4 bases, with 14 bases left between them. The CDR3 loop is CASIKGGGYNEQFF. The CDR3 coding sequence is TGTGCCAGCATCAAAGGGGGGGGGTACAATGAGCAGTTCTTC.